This TCR beta chain was recovered during a study of T-cell memory formation after mild COVID-19. General study points: The appearance of some responding clones in pre-infection memory suggested that cross-reactive memory joined.

To note about this clonotype: What it recognizes is unknown.

This CDR3 contains 14 residues. Trimming removed 2 bases from V and 10 bases from J; junction bases left unmatched: 5. From germline, CDR1 is SGHVS and CDR2 FNYEAQ. TCRdb re-derived calls from the 5' RACE reads in MiXCR, one entry per CDR3 protein. The table shows a few hundred thousand distinct CDR3 sequences, with more than 20% occurring only once. Sequencing was done on a sample of PBMCs or a T cell subset sorted from them (not recorded which). The sequence derives from a man aged 18 to 35 who had mild COVID-19 (a few samples of this study predate the infection). Cell type and time point are not known. The V call is TRBV7-6, the J call TRBJ2-1, with 10 positions matching TRBD2. The CDR3 here is CASSLSGGAKEQFF. The DNA for the CDR3 is TGTGCCAGCAGCTTAAGCGGGGGGGCCAAAGAGCAGTTCTTC.